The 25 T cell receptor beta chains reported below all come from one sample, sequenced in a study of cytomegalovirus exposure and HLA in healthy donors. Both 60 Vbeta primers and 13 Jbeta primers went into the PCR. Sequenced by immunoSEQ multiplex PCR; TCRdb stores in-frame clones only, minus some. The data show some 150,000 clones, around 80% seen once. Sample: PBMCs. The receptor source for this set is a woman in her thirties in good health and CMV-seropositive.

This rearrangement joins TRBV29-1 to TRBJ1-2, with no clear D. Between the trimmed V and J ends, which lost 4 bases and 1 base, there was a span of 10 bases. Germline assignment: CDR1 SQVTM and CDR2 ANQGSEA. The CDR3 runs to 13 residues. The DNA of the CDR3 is TGCAGCGTTGCGGTCAGGTTTAACTATGGCTACACCTTC. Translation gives CSVAVRFNYGYTF.

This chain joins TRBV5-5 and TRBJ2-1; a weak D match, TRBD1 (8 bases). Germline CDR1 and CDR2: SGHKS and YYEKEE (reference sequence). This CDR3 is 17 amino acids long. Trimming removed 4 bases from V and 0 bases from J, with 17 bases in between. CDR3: CASSVQGGTPSYNEQFF. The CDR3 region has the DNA TGTGCCAGCAGCGTACAGGGGGGGACCCCCTCCTACAATGAGCAGTTCTTC.

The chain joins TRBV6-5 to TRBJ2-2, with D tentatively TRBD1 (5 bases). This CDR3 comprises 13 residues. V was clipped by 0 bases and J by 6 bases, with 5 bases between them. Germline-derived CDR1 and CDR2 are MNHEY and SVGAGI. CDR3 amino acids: CASSYSGPGELFF. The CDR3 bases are TGTGCCAGCAGTTACTCGGGGCCCGGGGAGCTGTTTTTT.

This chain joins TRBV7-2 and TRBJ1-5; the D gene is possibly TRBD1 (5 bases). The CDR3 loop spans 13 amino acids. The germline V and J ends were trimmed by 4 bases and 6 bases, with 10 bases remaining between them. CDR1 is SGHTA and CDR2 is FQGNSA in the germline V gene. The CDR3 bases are TGTGCCAGCAGCTACGGGACTGCTCAGCCCCAGCATTTT. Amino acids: CASSYGTAQPQHF.

The CDR3 region is CAIRDGNQPQHF. DNA for the CDR3: TGTGCCATTAGAGACGGGAATCAGCCCCAGCATTTT. J is TRBJ1-5 and V is TRBV10-3; D uncertain. This CDR3 has 12 residues. The germline CDR1 and CDR2 sequences are ENHRY and SYGVKD. V dropped 9 bases and J dropped 4 bases, with 10 bases sitting between them.

CDR3 bases: TGCGCCAGCAGCTACGACAGGGAATACGGGCCCCAGCATTTT. Its protein product is CASSYDREYGPQHF. The chain combines TRBV5-1 with TRBJ1-5, with TRBD1 identical over 7 bases. The V gene end was trimmed by 3 bases and the J gene end by 9 bases; junction bases not matched to a gene: 9. CDR3 length: 14 residues. Germline loops: CDR1 SGHRS, CDR2 YFSETQ.

CDR3: CASSLQARYNSPLHF. In DNA, the CDR3 is TGTGCCAGCAGCCTACAGGCGCGTTATAATTCACCCCTCCACTTT. V is TRBV14 and J is TRBJ1-6, with D perhaps TRBD1 (5 bases). Between the trimmed V and J ends, which lost 4 bases and 4 bases, there was a span of 11 bases. CDR1 is SGHDN and CDR2 is FVKESK in the germline V gene. CDR3 size: 15 residues.

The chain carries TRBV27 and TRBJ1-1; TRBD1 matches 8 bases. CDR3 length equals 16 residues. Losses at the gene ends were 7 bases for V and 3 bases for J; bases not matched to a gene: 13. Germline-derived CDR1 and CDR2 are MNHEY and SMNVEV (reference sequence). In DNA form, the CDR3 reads TGTGCCAGCACCCCAGGGGGCAACGGCTGGGACACTGAAGCTTTCTTT. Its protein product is CASTPGGNGWDTEAFF.

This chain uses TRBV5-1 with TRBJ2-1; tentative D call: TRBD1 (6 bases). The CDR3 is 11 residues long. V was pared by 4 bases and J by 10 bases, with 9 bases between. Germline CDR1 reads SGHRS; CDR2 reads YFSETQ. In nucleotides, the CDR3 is TGCGCCAGCAGCCCCGGGACAGAGCAGTTCTTC. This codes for CASSPGTEQFF.

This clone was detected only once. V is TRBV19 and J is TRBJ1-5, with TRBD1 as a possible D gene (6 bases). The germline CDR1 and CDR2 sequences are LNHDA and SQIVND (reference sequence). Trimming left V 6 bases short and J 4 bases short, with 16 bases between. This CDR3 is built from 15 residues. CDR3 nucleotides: TGTGCCAGTAGGCCTGGGGGGGCCCAGAATCAGCCCCAGCATTTT. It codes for CASRPGGAQNQPQHF.

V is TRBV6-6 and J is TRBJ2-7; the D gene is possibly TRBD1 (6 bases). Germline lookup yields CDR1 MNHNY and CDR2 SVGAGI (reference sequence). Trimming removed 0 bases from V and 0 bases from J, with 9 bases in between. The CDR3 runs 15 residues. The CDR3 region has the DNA TGTGCCAGCAGTTACTCGCTGGGGGCCTCCTACGAGCAGTACTTC. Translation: CASSYSLGASYEQYF.

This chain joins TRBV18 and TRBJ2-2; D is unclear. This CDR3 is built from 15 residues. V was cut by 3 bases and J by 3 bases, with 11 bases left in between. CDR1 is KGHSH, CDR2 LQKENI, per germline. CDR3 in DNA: TGTGCCAGCTCACCTGCGATCTTCGACACCGGGGAGCTGTTTTTT. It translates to CASSPAIFDTGELFF.

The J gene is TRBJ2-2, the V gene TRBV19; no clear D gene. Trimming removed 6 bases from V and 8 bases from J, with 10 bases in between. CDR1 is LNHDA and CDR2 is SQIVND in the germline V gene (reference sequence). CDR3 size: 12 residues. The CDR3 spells CASSTSGGELFF. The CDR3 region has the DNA TGTGCCAGTAGCACCTCAGGTGGGGAGCTGTTTTTT.

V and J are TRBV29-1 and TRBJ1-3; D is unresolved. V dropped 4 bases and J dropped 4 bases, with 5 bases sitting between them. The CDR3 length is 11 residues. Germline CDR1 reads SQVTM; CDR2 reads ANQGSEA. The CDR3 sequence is CSVAQGNTIYF. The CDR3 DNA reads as TGCAGCGTTGCCCAAGGAAACACCATATATTTT.

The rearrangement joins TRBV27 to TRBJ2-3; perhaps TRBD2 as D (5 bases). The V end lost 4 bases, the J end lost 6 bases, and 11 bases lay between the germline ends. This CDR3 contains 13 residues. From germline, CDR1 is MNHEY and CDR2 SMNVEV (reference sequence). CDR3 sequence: CASSSASIDTQYF. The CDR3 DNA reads TGTGCCAGCAGTTCGGCTAGCATCGATACGCAGTATTTT.

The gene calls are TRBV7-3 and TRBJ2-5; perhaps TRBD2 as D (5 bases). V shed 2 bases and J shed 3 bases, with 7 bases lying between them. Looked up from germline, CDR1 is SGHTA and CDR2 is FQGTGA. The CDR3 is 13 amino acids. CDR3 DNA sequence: TGTGCCAGCAGCTTAGTGCGGGAAGAGACCCAGTACTTC. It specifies CASSLVREETQYF.

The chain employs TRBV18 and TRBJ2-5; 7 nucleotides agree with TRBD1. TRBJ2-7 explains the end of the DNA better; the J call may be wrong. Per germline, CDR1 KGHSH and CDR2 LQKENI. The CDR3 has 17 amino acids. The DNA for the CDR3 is TGTGCCAGCTCACCATCTAGGGGACAGACCGCAGACTACGAGCAGTACTTC. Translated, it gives CASSPSRGQTADYEQYF.

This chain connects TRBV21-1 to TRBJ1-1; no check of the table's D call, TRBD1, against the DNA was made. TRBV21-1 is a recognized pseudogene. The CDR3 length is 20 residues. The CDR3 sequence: CASSSKGPFPQGAMNTEAFF. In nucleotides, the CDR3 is TGTGCCAGCAGCAGCAAGGGACCCTTCCCACAGGGGGCAATGAACACTGAAGCTTTCTTT.

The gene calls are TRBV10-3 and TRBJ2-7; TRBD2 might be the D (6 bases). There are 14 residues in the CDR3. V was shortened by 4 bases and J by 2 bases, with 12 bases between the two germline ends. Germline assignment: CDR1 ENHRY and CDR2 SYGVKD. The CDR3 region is CAISAVGGTYEQYF. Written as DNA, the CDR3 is TGTGCCATCAGTGCGGTCGGCGGGACCTACGAGCAGTACTTC.

CDR3 region: CASRYDRDAKTSPMNTEAFF. For the CDR3, the DNA is TGTGCCAGCAGGTACGACAGGGACGCCAAAACCTCTCCTATGAACACTGAAGCTTTCTTT. This sequence joins TRBV2 and TRBJ1-1; 7 bases are shared with TRBD1. CDR3 length equals 20 residues. J gave up 0 bases and V 6 bases, and 22 bases lay outside the gene matches. Germline loops: CDR1 SNHLY, CDR2 FYNNEI. Full variable domain (rest looked up from reference TRBV2 and TRBJ1-1): EPEVTQTPSHQVTQMGQEVILRCVPISNHLYFYWYRQILGQKVEFLVSFYNNEISEKSEIFDDQFSVERPDGSNFTLKIRSTKLEDSAMYFCASRYDRDAKTSPMNTEAFFGQGTRLTVV.

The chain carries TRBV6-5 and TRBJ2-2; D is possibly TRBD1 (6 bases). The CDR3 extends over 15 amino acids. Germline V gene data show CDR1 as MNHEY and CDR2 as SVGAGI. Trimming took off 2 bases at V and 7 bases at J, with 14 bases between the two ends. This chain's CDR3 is CASSYQTTGIGELFF. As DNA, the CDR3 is TGTGCCAGCAGTTACCAGACGACAGGAATCGGGGAGCTGTTTTTT.

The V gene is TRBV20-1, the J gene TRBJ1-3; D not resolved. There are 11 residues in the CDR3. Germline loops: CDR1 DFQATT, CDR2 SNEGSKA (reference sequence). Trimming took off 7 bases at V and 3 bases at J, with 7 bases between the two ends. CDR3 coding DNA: TGCAGTGTCAGTGTTGGAAACACCATATATTTT. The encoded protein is CSVSVGNTIYF.

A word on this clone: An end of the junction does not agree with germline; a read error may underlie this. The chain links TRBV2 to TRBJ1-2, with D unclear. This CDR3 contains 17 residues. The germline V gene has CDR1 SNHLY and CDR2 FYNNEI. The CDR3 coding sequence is TGTGCCAGCAGGGAAGGAGACTCGGGGTACGCTAACTATGGCTACACCTTC. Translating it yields CASREGDSGYANYGYTF.

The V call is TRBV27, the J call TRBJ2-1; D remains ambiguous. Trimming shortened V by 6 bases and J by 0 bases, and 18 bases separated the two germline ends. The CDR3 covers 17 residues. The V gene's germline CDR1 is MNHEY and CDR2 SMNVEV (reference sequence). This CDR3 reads CASRPHLGRSSYNEQFF. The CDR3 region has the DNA TGTGCCAGCAGGCCCCACCTAGGCCGGAGCTCCTACAATGAGCAGTTCTTC.

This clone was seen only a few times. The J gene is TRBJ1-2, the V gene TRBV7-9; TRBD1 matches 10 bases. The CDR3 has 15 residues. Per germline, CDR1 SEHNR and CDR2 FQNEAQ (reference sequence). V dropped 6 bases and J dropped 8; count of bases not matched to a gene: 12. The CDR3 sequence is CASRPIPGQGNGYTF. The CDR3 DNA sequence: TGTGCCAGCAGACCCATCCCGGGACAGGGGAACGGCTACACCTTC.